Below are 21 T cell receptor beta chains sequenced from a single sample in a study of blood T cell repertoires in COVID-19. The protocol was immunoSEQ multiplex PCR, while the TCRdb copy is restricted to in-frame clones and leaves out a portion. Seen here are about 79,000 clones, around nine tenths observed once, and the top ten hold approximately 4.5%. Sequencing input: peripheral blood. The receptors originated from a man in his fifties with active COVID-19.

The chain has TRBV9 and TRBJ1-1; possibly TRBD1 for D (6 bases). The CDR3 sequence is 14 residues long. The germline V gene has CDR1 SGDLS and CDR2 YYNGEE. Trimming removed 3 bases from V and 3 bases from J, with 12 bases in between. The CDR3 sequence is CASSATGLYTEAFF. As DNA, the CDR3 is TGTGCCAGCAGCGCAACAGGGTTGTACACTGAAGCTTTCTTT.

This chain links TRBV5-5 with TRBJ2-1, with 7 bases fitting TRBD1. J gave up 4 bases and V 5 bases, and 18 bases lay outside the gene matches. The CDR3 totals 18 residues. CDR1 and CDR2 from the germline V gene are SGHKS and YYEKEE (reference sequence). CDR3: CASRRTGIATPTYNEQFF. DNA of the CDR3: TGTGCCAGCAGGCGGACAGGCATCGCCACCCCTACTTACAATGAGCAGTTCTTC.

The chain employs TRBV3-1 (or the pseudogene TRBV3-2) and TRBJ2-5; TRBD1 matches at 8 bases. This CDR3 is built from 14 residues. V shed 6 bases, J shed 2 bases, and the junction held 5 bases outside the gene matches. The V gene's germline CDR1 is LGHDT and CDR2 YNNKEL (reference sequence). The CDR3 DNA reads as TGTGCCAGCAGGGACAGGGTAAGGCAAGAGACCCAGTACTTC. The encoded protein is CASRDRVRQETQYF.

The chain couples TRBV7-8 to TRBJ2-7; TRBD1 aligns across 7 bases. With 2 bases clipped from V and 2 bases from J, the junction kept 6 bases outside the gene matches. The CDR3 length is 15 residues. Germline CDR1 reads SGHVS; CDR2 reads FQNEAQ. CDR3 region: CASSLIQGSTYEQYF. The CDR3 DNA reads TGTGCCAGCAGCTTAATACAGGGGTCCACCTACGAGCAGTACTTC.

The chain has TRBV19 and TRBJ2-1, with TRBD1 matching 8 bases. Germline V gives CDR1 LNHDA, CDR2 SQIVND (reference sequence). This CDR3 is 13 amino acids long. Trimming at V came to 1 base and at J to 9 bases, leaving 2 bases not matched to a gene. The chain's CDR3 is CASSIGTGSEQFF. DNA for the CDR3: TGTGCCAGTAGTATAGGGACAGGGTCTGAGCAGTTCTTC. Filled out from reference TRBV19 and TRBJ2-1, the complete variable domain reads DGGITQSPKYLFRKEGQNVTLSCEQNLNHDAMYWYRQDPGQGLRLIYYSQIVNDFQKGDIAEGYSVSREKKESFPLTVTSAQKNPTAFYLCASSIGTGSEQFFGPGTRLTVL.

The chain uses TRBV28 and TRBJ1-5, with D unresolved. Between the trimmed V and J ends, which lost 2 bases and 6 bases, there was a span of 26 bases. CDR3 size: 19 residues. The germline CDR1 and CDR2 sequences are MDHEN and SYDVKM. CDR3 loop: CASSLRHGQDEGYRQPQHF. Here the CDR3 DNA reads TGTGCCAGCAGTTTAAGGCATGGGCAGGATGAAGGTTACCGTCAGCCCCAGCATTTT. Full variable domain (remainder filled in from reference TRBV28 and TRBJ1-5): DVKVTQSSRYLVKRTGEKVFLECVQDMDHENMFWYRQDPGLGLRLIYFSYDVKMKEKGDIPEGYSVSREKKERFSLILESASTNQTSMYLCASSLRHGQDEGYRQPQHFGDGTRLSIL.

V and J are TRBV5-1 and TRBJ1-5, with 11 bases that match TRBD1. The CDR3 spans 16 residues. J gave up 4 bases and V 4 bases, and 7 bases lay outside the gene matches. Germline V gives CDR1 SGHRS, CDR2 YFSETQ. For the CDR3, the DNA is TGCGCCAGCAGCCGAACAGGGACAGGGGGGAATCAGCCCCAGCATTTT. This codes for CASSRTGTGGNQPQHF.

The chain combines TRBV18 with TRBJ2-1; possible D gene TRBD1, 6 bases. There are 15 residues in the CDR3. Germline-derived CDR1 and CDR2 are KGHSH and LQKENI. Deletions cut 6 bases from V and 7 bases from J, with 19 bases between. The CDR3 spells CASSLGTLQRNEQFF. Written as DNA, the CDR3 is TGTGCCAGCTCGCTCGGGACACTACAGAGGAATGAGCAGTTCTTC.

This clone was observed at least ten times. The chain is built from TRBV6-1 and TRBJ1-5; unclear D gene. CDR3 length: 14 residues. The germline CDR1 and CDR2 sequences are MNHNS and SASEGT. Between the trimmed V and J ends, which lost 3 bases and 1 base, there was a span of 7 bases. CDR3 amino acids: CASSDGRSNQPQHF. The CDR3 DNA reads TGTGCCAGCAGTGATGGTAGAAGCAATCAGCCCCAGCATTTT.

This chain connects TRBV7-9 to TRBJ2-7; TRBD2 aligns across 8 bases. V lost 5 bases, J lost 2 bases, and 8 bases stayed unmatched. Looked up from germline, CDR1 is SEHNR and CDR2 is FQNEAQ (reference sequence). The CDR3 totals 15 residues. This CDR3 reads CASSPGGGKAYEQYF. The CDR3 nucleotides read TGTGCCAGCAGCCCGGGAGGGGGGAAGGCCTACGAGCAGTACTTC. The variable domain in full, with the rest retrieved from reference TRBV7-9 and TRBJ2-7, is DTGVSQNPRHKITKRGQNVTFRCDPISEHNRLYWYRQTLGQGPEFLTYFQNEAQLEKSRLLSDRFSAERPKGSFSTLEIQRTEQGDSAMYLCASSPGGGKAYEQYFGPGTRLTVT.

The chain recombines TRBV28 with TRBJ2-3, with a weak D call TRBD2 (6 bases). Germline V gene data show CDR1 as MDHEN and CDR2 as SYDVKM. This CDR3 has 14 amino acids. Trimming removed 4 bases from V and 4 bases from J, with 12 bases in between. The chain's CDR3 is CASSSTSRSDTQYF. The CDR3 DNA reads as TGTGCCAGCAGTTCCACTAGCAGATCAGATACGCAGTATTTT.

V usage is TRBV19 and J usage is TRBJ2-1, with TRBD2 identical over 11 bases. This CDR3 has 14 residues. Germline loops: CDR1 LNHDA, CDR2 SQIVND (reference sequence). V lost 3 bases to trimming and J lost 10 bases; unmatched junction nucleotides: 5. CDR3 protein: CASSMSSGRLEQFF. CDR3 nucleotide sequence: TGTGCCAGTAGTATGTCTAGCGGGAGGTTGGAGCAGTTCTTC.

This clone was seen more than once but under ten times. The J gene is TRBJ2-2, the V gene TRBV28, with 7 nucleotides matching TRBD2. Germline V lookup: CDR1 MDHEN, CDR2 SYDVKM. This CDR3 contains 12 residues. Trimming cost V 5 bases and J 9 bases; bases outside gene matches: 3. The CDR3 loop is CASSRLARELFF. DNA of the CDR3: TGTGCCAGCAGTCGACTAGCCCGGGAGCTGTTTTTT.

The genes are TRBV29-1 and TRBJ1-1, with D unclear. The V end lost 3 bases, the J end lost 3 bases, and 11 bases lay between the germline ends. The CDR3 length is 13 residues. From germline, CDR1 is SQVTM and CDR2 ANQGSEA. CDR3 residues: CSVDRPEDTEAFF. Written as DNA, the CDR3 is TGCAGCGTTGATCGACCGGAGGACACTGAAGCTTTCTTT.

The chain couples TRBV3-1 (or the pseudogene TRBV3-2) to TRBJ2-5; D remains ambiguous. The length of the CDR3 is 15 residues. The V gene's germline CDR1 is LGHDT and CDR2 YNNKEL (reference sequence). V was clipped by 5 bases and J by 10 bases, with 23 bases between them. CDR3 in amino acids: CASSVPRGNLFDQYF. The CDR3 DNA reads as TGTGCCAGCAGCGTCCCCCGCGGTAACTTGTTTGACCAGTACTTC.

This clone was detected only once. The rearrangement uses TRBV7-8 and TRBJ2-3, with TRBD2 matching over 8 bases. V lost 3 bases and J lost 4; bases outside the gene matches: 6. CDR3 length equals 15 residues. The germline CDR1 and CDR2 sequences are SGHVS and FQNEAQ. Here the CDR3 DNA reads TGTGCCAGCAGCTTTCTATTCGGGGGGGCAGATACGCAGTATTTT. This sequence encodes CASSFLFGGADTQYF.

The chain employs TRBV12-2 and TRBJ1-3. TRBV12-2 has pseudogene status. The CDR3 is 16 amino acids. This CDR3 is CASRRNRFRSGNTIYF. The CDR3 DNA reads TGTGCAAGTCGCCGAAACCGGTTCCGCTCTGGAAACACCATATATTTT.

The CDR3 coding sequence is TGTGCCAGCAGTCCCGCCCCGGAGGGGACCCAGTACTTC. Residues: CASSPAPEGTQYF. The chain employs TRBV6-5 and TRBJ2-5; D is possibly TRBD2 (6 bases). Trimming removed 5 bases from V and 7 bases from J, with 14 bases in between. Germline V gene lookup returns CDR1 MNHEY and CDR2 SVGAGI. The CDR3 length is 13 residues.

This chain uses TRBV2 with TRBJ2-3; 7 nucleotides line up with TRBD2. V shed 5 bases and J 0 bases; nucleotides not matched to a gene: 8. The germline V gene encodes CDR1 SNHLY and CDR2 FYNNEI. There are 16 residues in the CDR3. DNA of the CDR3: TGTGCCAGCAGTCGTGAGCGGGGCCTAAGCACAGATACGCAGTATTTT. It encodes CASSRERGLSTDTQYF.

In its sample, this clone was seen a few times. The chain is built from TRBV29-1 and TRBJ1-1; TRBD1 matches at 8 bases. The CDR3 totals 12 residues. Germline-derived CDR1 and CDR2 are SQVTM and ANQGSEA. The V and J ends lost 6 bases and 6 bases, in that order; junction bases with no gene match: 6. CDR3: CSVNQGAAEAFF. CDR3 in DNA: TGCAGCGTAAACCAGGGGGCCGCTGAAGCTTTCTTT.

Remarks on this clone: One junction end disagrees with the germline gene, perhaps due to a read error. The CDR3 DNA is TGTGCTAGCAGCTTTAGCGGGGGGGATTCCTACGAGCAGTACTTC. Its protein product is CASSFSGGDSYEQYF. The chain joins TRBV7-7 to TRBJ2-7; 11 nucleotides agree with TRBD2. Germline CDR1 reads SSHAT; CDR2 reads FNYEAQ (reference sequence). This CDR3 region has 15 residues.